Sequencing of this T cell receptor beta chain was carried out in a study of tumor and adjacent non-tumor tissue in lung cancer. This sample's RNA came from whole unsorted tissue. To note about this clonotype: The junction shows a germline mismatch at one end, possibly a read error.

CDR1 is DFQATT, CDR2 SNEGSKA, per germline (reference sequence). CDR3 size: 15 residues. A modified ARM-PCR protocol with three rounds of nested PCR amplified TCRbeta. Via MiXCR, TCRdb re-called the multiplex PCR reads, giving one row per CDR3 protein. The table includes approximately 140,000 distinct CDR3 sequences, approximately 66% detected once. V is TRBV20-1 and J is TRBJ2-3; the match to TRBD2 covers 7 bases. The sequenced sample consisted of lung tumor tissue. The receptor was isolated from a man between 60 and 75 years old with small cell lung cancer. CDR3: CSAPTLADRTNTQYF. The CDR3 region has the DNA TGCAGTGCCCCCACTCTAGCGGATCGCACAAATACGCAGTATTTT.